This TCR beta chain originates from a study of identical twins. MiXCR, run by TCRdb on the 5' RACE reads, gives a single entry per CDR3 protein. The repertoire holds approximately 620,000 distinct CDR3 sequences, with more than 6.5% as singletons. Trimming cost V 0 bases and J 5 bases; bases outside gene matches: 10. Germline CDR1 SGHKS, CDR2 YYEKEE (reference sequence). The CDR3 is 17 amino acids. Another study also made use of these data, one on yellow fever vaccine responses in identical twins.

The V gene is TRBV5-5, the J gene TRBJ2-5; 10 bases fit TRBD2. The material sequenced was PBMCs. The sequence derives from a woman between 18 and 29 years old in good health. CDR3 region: CASSLELAGTTWETQYF. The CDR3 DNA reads TGTGCCAGCAGCTTGGAACTAGCGGGAACCACGTGGGAGACCCAGTACTTC.